These T cell receptor beta chains were read from a single sample in a study of blood T cell repertoires in COVID-19. Profiling relied on immunoSEQ multiplex PCR, and the TCRdb table lists in-frame clones only, not all of them. This table has about 120,000 clones, 76% appearing once. The sequencing sample was made of peripheral blood. These receptors were collected from a woman aged 80 or over with acute or convalescent COVID-19. The CDR3 runs from the conserved cysteine through the conserved F or W. A D gene is named only where the DNA matches it firmly. Only part of the rows carry a size: once, few, many, or a class if the clone is expanded.

-,TRBV14,-,TRBJ2-1,CASSQASYNEQFF,TGTGCCAGCAGCCAAGCATCCTACAATGAGCAGTTCTTC
TRBD1,TRBV5-4,-,TRBJ2-5,CASSPDRGGSETQYF,TGTGCCAGCAGTCCGGACAGGGGGGGATCCGAGACCCAGTACTTC
TRBD1,TRBV3-1/TRBV3-2,-,TRBJ2-7,CASSQQTGSFEQYF,TGTGCCAGCAGCCAGCAGACAGGGTCTTTCGAGCAGTACTTC
TRBD1,TRBV2,-,TRBJ2-3,CASSEQGDSTDTQYF,TGTGCCAGCAGTGAACAGGGGGATAGCACAGATACGCAGTATTTT
-,TRBV3-1/TRBV3-2,-,TRBJ1-2,CASSQDIGLRGNYGYTF,TGTGCCAGCAGCCAAGATATCGGCCTTAGGGGTAATTATGGCTACACCTTC
TRBD2,TRBV9,once,TRBJ2-1,CASSVAGTSVSYNEQFF,TGTGCCAGCAGCGTAGCAGGGACTAGCGTTTCCTACAATGAGCAGTTCTTC
-,TRBV15,-,TRBJ2-5,CATSRGHRQETQYF,TGTGCCACCAGCAGAGGGCACAGGCAAGAGACCCAGTACTTC
-,TRBV6-5,-,TRBJ2-7,CASRSRDQGTYEQYF,TGTGCCAGCAGATCGCGAGACCAGGGTACCTACGAGCAGTACTTC
TRBD1,TRBV5-1,-,TRBJ2-3,CASSLSGTGLDTQYF,TGCGCCAGCAGCTTGAGCGGGACAGGGCTGGATACGCAGTATTTT
TRBD2,TRBV19,-,TRBJ2-5,CASSRLAGVLNQGTQYF,TGTGCCAGTAGTAGACTAGCGGGGGTGCTGAATCAAGGGACCCAGTACTTC
TRBD2,TRBV7-2,-,TRBJ2-1,CASSLVAGGPENEQFF,TGTGCCAGCAGCTTAGTGGCGGGAGGGCCGGAGAATGAGCAGTTCTTC
-,TRBV4-1,-,TRBJ2-1,CASSTYRVNNEQFF,TGCGCCAGCAGTACGTACAGAGTCAACAATGAGCAGTTCTTC
-,TRBV5-4,-,TRBJ2-7,CASSGDFSYEQYF,TGTGCCAGCAGCGGGGACTTCTCCTACGAGCAGTACTTT
-,TRBV5-1,-,TRBJ1-1,CASSLGQGLVTEAFF,TGCGCCAGCAGCTTGGGTCAGGGCTTGGTCACTGAAGCTTTCTTT
TRBD1,TRBV2,-,TRBJ1-5,CASSEDRGSNQPQHF,TGTGCCAGCAGTGAAGACAGGGGGAGCAATCAGCCCCAGCATTTT
TRBD1,TRBV6-5,-,TRBJ1-6,CASSYGGTGGSPLHF,TGTGCCAGCAGTTACGGGGGGACAGGGGGGTCACCCCTCCACTTT
-,TRBV6-5,-,TRBJ2-2,CASSYGGAFTGELFF,TGTGCCAGCAGTTACGGGGGGGCTTTCACCGGGGAGCTGTTTTTT
TRBD1,TRBV28,-,TRBJ2-3,CASSAPGQASTDTQYF,TGTGCCAGCAGTGCTCCGGGACAGGCTAGCACAGATACGCAGTATTTT
-,TRBV19,few,TRBJ1-1,CASSPGRTEAFF,TGTGCCAGTAGCCCCGGAAGGACAGAAGCTTTCTTT
-,TRBV4-1,few,TRBJ1-1,CASRNRAQNTEAFF,TGCGCCAGCAGAAACAGGGCGCAGAACACTGAAGCTTTCTTT
-,TRBV9,few,TRBJ2-1,CASTKFLDMAYNEQFF,TGTGCCAGCACCAAGTTCCTTGACATGGCCTACAATGAGCAGTTCTTC
TRBD1,TRBV18,-,TRBJ2-5,CASSPLTGGYETQYF,TGTGCCAGCTCACCCTTGACAGGGGGCTACGAGACCCAGTACTTC
-,TRBV6-1,-,TRBJ1-5,CASAGGSQPQHF,TGTGCCAGCGCGGGGGGAAGTCAGCCCCAGCATTTT
TRBD1,TRBV7-2,-,TRBJ2-5,CASSLNRGLRETQYF,TGTGCCAGCAGCTTAAACAGGGGGCTACGGGAGACCCAGTACTTC
TRBD2,TRBV7-8,once,TRBJ2-2,CASSSRASGGAIGELFF,TGTGCCAGCAGCTCGCGAGCTAGCGGGGGGGCAATCGGGGAGCTGTTTTTT